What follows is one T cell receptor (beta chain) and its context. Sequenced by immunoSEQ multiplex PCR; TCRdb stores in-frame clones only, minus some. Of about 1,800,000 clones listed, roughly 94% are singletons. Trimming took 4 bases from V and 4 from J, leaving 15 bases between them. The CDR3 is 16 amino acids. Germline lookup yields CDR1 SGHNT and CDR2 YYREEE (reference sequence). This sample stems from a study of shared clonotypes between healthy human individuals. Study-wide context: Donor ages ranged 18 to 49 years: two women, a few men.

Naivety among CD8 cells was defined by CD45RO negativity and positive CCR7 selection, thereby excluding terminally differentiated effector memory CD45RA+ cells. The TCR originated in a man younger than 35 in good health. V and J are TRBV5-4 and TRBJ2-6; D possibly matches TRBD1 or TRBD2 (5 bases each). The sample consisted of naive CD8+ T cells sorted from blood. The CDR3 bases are TGTGCCAGCAGCCTTGGGTGGGGGTCCGGGGCCAACGTCCTGACTTTC. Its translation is CASSLGWGSGANVLTF. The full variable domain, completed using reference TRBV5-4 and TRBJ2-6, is ETGVTQSPTHLIKTRGQQVTLRCSSQSGHNTVSWYQQALGQGPQFIFQYYREEENGRGNFPPRFSGLQFPNYSSELNVNALELDDSALYLCASSLGWGSGANVLTFGAGSRLTVL.